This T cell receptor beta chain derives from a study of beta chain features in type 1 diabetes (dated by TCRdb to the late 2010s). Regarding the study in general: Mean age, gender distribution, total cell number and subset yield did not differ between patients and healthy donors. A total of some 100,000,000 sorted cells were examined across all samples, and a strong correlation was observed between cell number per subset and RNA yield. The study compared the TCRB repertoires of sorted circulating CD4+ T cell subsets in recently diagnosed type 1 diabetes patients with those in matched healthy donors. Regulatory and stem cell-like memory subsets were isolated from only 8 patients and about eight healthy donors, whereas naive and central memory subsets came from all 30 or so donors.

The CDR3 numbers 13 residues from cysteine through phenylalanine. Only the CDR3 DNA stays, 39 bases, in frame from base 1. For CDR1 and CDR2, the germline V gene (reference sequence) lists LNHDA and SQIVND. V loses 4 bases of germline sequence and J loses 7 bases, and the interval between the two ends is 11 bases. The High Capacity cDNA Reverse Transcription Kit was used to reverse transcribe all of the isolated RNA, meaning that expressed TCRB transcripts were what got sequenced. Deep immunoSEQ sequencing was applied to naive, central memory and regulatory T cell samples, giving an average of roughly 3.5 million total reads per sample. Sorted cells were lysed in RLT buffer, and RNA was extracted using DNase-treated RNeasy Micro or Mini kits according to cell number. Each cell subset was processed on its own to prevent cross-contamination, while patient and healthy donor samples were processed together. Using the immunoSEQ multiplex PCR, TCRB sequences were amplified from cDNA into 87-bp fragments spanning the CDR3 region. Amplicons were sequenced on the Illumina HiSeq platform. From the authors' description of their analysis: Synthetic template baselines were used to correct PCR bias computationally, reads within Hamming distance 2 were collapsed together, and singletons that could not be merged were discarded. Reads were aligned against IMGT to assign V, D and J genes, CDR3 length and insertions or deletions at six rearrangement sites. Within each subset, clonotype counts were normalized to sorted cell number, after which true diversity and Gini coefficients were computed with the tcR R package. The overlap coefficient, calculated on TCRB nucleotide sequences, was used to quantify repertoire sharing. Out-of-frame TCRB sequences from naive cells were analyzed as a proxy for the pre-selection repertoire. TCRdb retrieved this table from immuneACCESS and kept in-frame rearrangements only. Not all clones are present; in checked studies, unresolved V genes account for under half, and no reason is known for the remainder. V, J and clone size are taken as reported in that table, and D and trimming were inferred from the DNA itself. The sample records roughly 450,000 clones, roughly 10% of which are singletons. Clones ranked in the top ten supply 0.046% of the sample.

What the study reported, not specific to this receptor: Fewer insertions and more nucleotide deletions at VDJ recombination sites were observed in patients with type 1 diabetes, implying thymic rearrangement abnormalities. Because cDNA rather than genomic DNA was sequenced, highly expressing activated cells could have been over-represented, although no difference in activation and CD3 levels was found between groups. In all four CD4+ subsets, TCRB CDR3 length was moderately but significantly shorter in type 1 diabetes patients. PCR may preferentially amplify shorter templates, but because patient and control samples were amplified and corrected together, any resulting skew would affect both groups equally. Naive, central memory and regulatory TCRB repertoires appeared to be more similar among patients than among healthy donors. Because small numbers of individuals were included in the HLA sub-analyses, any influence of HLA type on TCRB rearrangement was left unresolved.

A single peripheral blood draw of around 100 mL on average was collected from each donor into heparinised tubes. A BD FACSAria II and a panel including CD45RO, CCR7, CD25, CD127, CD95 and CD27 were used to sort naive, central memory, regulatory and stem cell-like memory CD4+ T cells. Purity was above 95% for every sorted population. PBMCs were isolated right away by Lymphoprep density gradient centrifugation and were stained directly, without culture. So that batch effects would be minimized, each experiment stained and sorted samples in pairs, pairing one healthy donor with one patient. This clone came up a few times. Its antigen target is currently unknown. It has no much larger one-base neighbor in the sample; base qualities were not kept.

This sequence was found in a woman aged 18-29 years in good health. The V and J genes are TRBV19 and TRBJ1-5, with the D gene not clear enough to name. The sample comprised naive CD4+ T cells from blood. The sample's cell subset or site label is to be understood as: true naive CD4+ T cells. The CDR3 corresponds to CASSRGTYQPQHF. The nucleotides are TGTGCCAGTAGTAGGGGAACCTACCAGCCCCAGCATTTT.